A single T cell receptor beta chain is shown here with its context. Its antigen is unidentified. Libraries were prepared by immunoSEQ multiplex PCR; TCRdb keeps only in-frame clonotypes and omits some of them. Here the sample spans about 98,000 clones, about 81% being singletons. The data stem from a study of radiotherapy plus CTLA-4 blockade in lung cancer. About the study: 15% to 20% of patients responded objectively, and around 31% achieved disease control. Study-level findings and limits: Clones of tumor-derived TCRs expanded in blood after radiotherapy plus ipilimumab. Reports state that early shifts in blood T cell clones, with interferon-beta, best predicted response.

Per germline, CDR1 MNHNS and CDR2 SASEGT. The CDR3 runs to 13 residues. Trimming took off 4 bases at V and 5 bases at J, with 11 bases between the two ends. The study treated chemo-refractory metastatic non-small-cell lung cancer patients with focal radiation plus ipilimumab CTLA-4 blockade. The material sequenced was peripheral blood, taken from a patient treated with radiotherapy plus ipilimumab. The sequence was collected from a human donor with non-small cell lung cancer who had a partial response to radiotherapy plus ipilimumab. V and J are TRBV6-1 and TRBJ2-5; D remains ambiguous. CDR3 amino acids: CASSGLPPETQYF. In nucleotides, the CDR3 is TGTGCCAGCAGTGGACTGCCGCCCGAGACCCAGTACTTC.